The clone carrying this T cell receptor beta chain was counted once. The data were obtained in a study of blood T cell repertoires in COVID-19. Study summary: From the United States, Italy and Spain came samples of acute and convalescent COVID-19. Sample material is recorded as cDNA or gDNA derived from T cells, B-cell-depleted T cells, or PBMCs.

Methods used by the authors: Estimated nucleated cell counts came from reference gene primer amplification. Clones were read by immunoSEQ multiplex PCR, and TCRdb kept only the in-frame ones, dropping some. Clone size and V and J calls were adopted from that table, with D and trimming inferred from the DNA. The sample records fewer than 600,000 clones, 89% being singletons. Germline V gives CDR1 GTSNPN, CDR2 SVGIG (reference sequence). V lost 0 bases, J lost 7 bases, and 6 bases stayed unmatched. CDR3 length equals 14 residues. Seattle-derived patients entered the study during active infection and were followed longitudinally.

Sequenced input: peripheral blood. V is TRBV30 and J is TRBJ1-1; TRBD1 matches at 9 bases. This clonotype was obtained from a man between 18 and 35 years old with COVID-19, enrolled during active disease. In nucleotides, the CDR3 is TGTGCCTGGAGTGTCGGGACAGGGTATGATGAAGCTTTCTTT. Translation gives CAWSVGTGYDEAFF.